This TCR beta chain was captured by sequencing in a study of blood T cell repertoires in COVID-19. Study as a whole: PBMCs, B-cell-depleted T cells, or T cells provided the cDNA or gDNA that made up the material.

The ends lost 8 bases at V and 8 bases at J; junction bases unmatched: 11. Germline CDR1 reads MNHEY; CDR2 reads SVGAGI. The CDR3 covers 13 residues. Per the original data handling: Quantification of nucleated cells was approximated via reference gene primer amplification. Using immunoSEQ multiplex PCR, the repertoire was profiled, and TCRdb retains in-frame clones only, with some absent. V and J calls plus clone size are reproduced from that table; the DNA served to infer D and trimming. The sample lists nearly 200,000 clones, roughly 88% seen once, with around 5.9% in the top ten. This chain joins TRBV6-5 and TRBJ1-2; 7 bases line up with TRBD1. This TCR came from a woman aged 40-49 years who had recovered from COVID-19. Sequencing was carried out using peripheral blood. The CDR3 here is CASLKTGQRGYTF. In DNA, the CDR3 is TGTGCCAGCCTTAAGACAGGGCAACGCGGCTACACCTTC.